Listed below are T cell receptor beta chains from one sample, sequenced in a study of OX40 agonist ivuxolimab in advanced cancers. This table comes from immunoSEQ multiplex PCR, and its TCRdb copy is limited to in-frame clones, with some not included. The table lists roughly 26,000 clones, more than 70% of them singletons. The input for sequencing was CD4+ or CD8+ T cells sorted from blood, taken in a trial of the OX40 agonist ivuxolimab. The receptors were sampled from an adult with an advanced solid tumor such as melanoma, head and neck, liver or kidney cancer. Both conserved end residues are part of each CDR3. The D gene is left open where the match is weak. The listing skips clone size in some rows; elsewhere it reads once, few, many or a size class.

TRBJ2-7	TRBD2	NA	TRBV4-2	TGTGCCAGCAGCCAGGGTCCCGGACTAGCGGGGGTCTACGAGCAGTACTTC	CASSQGPGLAGVYEQYF
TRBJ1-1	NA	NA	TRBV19	TGTGCCAGTAGTATCCGGGGTAGCACTGAAGCTTTCTTT	CASSIRGSTEAFF
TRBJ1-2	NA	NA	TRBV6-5	TGTGCCAGCAGTTACCCCCCCGGCGGCTACACCTTC	CASSYPPGGYTF
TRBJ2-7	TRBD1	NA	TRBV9	TGTGCCAGCAGCGTAGATCCTGCAGGGGGCGGCGAGCAGTACTTC	CASSVDPAGGGEQYF
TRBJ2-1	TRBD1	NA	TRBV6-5	TGTGCCAGCCGCCGAGGGACAGGGGCTCTTGGGGAGCAGTTCTTC	CASRRGTGALGEQFF
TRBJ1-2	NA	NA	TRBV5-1	TGCGCCAGCAGCTTGGCCCTCGACAAATCCTATGGCTACACCTTC	CASSLALDKSYGYTF
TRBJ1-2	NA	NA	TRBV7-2	TGTGCCAGCAGCTTAGTAGGCCCTCTTGGCTACACCTTC	CASSLVGPLGYTF
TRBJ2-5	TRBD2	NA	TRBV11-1	TGTGCCAGCAGCTTAAATGGGGGGGGGACCCAGTACTTC	CASSLNGGGTQYF
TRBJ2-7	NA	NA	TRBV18	TGTGCCAGCTCACCAAGTTGGGGAACCTACGAGCAGTACTTC	CASSPSWGTYEQYF
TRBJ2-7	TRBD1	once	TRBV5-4	TGTGCCAGCAGTCACCGGGACAGGGGTCACGAGCAGTACTTC	CASSHRDRGHEQYF
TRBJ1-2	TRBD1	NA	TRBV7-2	TGTGCCAGCAGCTTAGCGGGACAGGGGAACTATGGCTACACCTTC	CASSLAGQGNYGYTF
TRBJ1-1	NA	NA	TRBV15	TGTGCCACCAGCAGGAAGGCGTTGAACACTGAAGCTTTCTTT	CATSRKALNTEAFF
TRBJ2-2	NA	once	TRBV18	TGTGCCAGCTCTCCACAGAGAACCGGGGAGCTGTTTTTT	CASSPQRTGELFF
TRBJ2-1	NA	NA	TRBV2	TGTGCCAGCAGTATCAACAATGAGCAGTTCTTC	CASSINNEQFF
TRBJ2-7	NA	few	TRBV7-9	TGTGCCACCCAGCTCACCCTGCTCTACGAGCAGTACTTC	CATQLTLLYEQYF
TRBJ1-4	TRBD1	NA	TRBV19	TGTGCCAGTAGTATCTACGGACAGGGCCCCGGAGAAAAACTGTTTTTT	CASSIYGQGPGEKLFF
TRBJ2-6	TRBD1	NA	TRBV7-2	TGTGCCAGCAGCGCACAGGGGAAGAACTCTGGGGCCAACGTCCTGACTTTC	CASSAQGKNSGANVLTF
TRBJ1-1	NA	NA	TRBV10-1	TGCGCCAGCAGTCCGACGGGTAACACAAAAGCTTTCTTT	CASSPTGNTKAFF
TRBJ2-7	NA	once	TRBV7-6	TGTGCCAGCAGCGGAGCCGGGACACGGGGGGACTACGAGCAGTACTTC	CASSGAGTRGDYEQYF
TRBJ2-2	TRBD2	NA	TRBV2	TGTGCCAGCAAATTACTAGCGGGGGGTTTCAACACCGGGGAGCTGTTTTTT	CASKLLAGGFNTGELFF
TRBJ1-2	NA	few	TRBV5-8	TGTGCCAGCACCCTGTTCGGGTTCGACTATGGCTACACCTTC	CASTLFGFDYGYTF
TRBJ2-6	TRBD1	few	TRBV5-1	TGCGCCAGCAGCCCTTCGTCCGGGACAGGGTCGGGGGCCAACGTCCTGACTTTC	CASSPSSGTGSGANVLTF
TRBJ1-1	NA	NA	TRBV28	TGTGCCAGCAGTTTGCCGCGGAGTGAAGCTTTCTTT	CASSLPRSEAFF
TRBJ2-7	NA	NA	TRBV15	TGTGCCACCAGCAGAGACAGGGGAGATGAGCAGTACTTC	CATSRDRGDEQYF
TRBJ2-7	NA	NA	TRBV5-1	TGCGCCAGCAGCTTCGGCGGCTACGAGCAGTACTTC	CASSFGGYEQYF
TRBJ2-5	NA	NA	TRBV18	TGTGCCAGCTCACCTAACAGGAAAGAGACCCAGTACTTC	CASSPNRKETQYF
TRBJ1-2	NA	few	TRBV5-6	TGTGCCAGCAGCACCAGGGTGGGCTACACCTTC	CASSTRVGYTF
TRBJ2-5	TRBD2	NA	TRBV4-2	TGTGCCAGCAGCCCCCGTGGAGCGGGGGGGCCGGAGACCCAGTACTTC	CASSPRGAGGPETQYF
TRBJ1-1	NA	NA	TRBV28	TGTGCCAGCAGAATAAGAACTGAAGCTTTCTTT	CASRIRTEAFF
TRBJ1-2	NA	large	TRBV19	TGTGCCAGTAGTAGGGGCCTCGGGGAAGGCTACACCTTC	CASSRGLGEGYTF
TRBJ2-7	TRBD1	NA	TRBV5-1	TGCGCCAGCAGCTTGGGGGACAGGGTGGAGGAGCAGTACTTC	CASSLGDRVEEQYF
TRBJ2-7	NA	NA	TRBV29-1	TGCAGCGTAATCAGGGTCAGCGAGCAGTACTTC	CSVIRVSEQYF
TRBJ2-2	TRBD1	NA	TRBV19	TGTGCCAGTAGCCCTGTCGGGACAGGGTATTCCAGCACCGGGGAGCTGTTTTTT	CASSPVGTGYSSTGELFF
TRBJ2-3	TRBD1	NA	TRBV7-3	TGTGCCAGCAGCGCCTCGACAGGGAGCCTAGATACGCAGTATTTT	CASSASTGSLDTQYF
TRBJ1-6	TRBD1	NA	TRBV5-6	TGTGCCAGCAGCTTGGACAGGGGAGTGAGTTCACCCCTCCACTTT	CASSLDRGVSSPLHF
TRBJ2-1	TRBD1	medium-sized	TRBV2	TGTGCCAGCAGCCGACAGGGTAGCTCCTACAATGAGCAGTTCTTC	CASSRQGSSYNEQFF
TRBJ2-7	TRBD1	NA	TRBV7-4	TGTGCCAGCAGCTTAACCCCACCGGACAGGGGAACTCAATACGAGCAGTACTTC	CASSLTPPDRGTQYEQYF
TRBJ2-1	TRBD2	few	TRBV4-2	TGTGCCAGCAGCCAAGAGGGTCAGCGGGGGGGCAACAATGAGCAGTTCTTC	CASSQEGQRGGNNEQFF
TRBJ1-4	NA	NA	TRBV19	TGTGCCAGTAGTATTAAATGGGATGAAAAACTGTTTTTT	CASSIKWDEKLFF
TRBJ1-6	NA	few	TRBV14	TGTGCCAGCAGCCAAGTACACAAAAGTACCTCACCCCTCCACTTT	CASSQVHKSTSPLHF
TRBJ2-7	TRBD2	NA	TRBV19	TGTGCCAGTAGTTGGAGCGGGGGAAACTACGAGCAGTACTTC	CASSWSGGNYEQYF
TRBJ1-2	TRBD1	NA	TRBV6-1	TGTGCCAGCAGTAAGAGCAGGGGGATCAGCAGTGGCTACACCTTC	CASSKSRGISSGYTF
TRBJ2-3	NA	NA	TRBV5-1	TGCGCCAGCAGCTTAGAGGGACGGTTTACAGATACGCAGTATTTT	CASSLEGRFTDTQYF
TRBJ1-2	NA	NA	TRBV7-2	TGTGCCAGCAGCTTATTTGGGGGCGGCTACACCTTC	CASSLFGGGYTF
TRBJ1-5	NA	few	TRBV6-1	TGTGCCAGCAGTGAAATAAATCGGAATCAGCCCCAGCATTTT	CASSEINRNQPQHF
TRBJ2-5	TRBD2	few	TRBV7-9	TGTGCCGGTGGGAGAGCGGGGGATACAGAGACCCAGTACTTC	CAGGRAGDTETQYF
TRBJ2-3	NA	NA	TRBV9	TGTGCCAGCTCCCTCGTTGCAGATACGCAGTATTTT	CASSLVADTQYF
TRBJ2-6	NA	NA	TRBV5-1	TGCGCCAGCAGAGGAACGTCTGGGGCCAACGTCCTGACTTTC	CASRGTSGANVLTF
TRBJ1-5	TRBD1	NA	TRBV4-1	TGCGCCAGCAGCCCGGATGAGTTCGGGACAGGATGGCAGCCCCAGCATTTT	CASSPDEFGTGWQPQHF
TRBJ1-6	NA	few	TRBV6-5	TGTGCCAGCAGTTTCTTCGGATTTTCCAATTCACCCCTCCACTTT	CASSFFGFSNSPLHF
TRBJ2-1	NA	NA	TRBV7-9	TGTGCCAGCAGCTTATTAAGGGAGGATGAGCAGTTCTTC	CASSLLREDEQFF
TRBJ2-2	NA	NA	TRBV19	TGTGCCAGTAGTGTCTTGACAGGCATCGGGGAGCTGTTTTTT	CASSVLTGIGELFF
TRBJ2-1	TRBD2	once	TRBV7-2	TGTGCCAGCAGCCCCCGTGGGGCGGGGGGGCCTGGTGAGCAGTTCTTC	CASSPRGAGGPGEQFF
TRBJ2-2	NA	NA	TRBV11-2	TGTGCCAGCAGCTTAAGTACGATGGTGAACACCGGGGAGCTGTTTTTT	CASSLSTMVNTGELFF
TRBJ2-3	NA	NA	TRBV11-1	TGTGCCAGCAGCCCAAGGAAGGGAGCTAGGGCCACAGATACGCAGTATTTT	CASSPRKGARATDTQYF
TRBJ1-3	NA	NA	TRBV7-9	TGTGCCAGCAGCTTCTTTGGCGGGGCTTATGGAAACACCATATATTTT	CASSFFGGAYGNTIYF